These 11 T cell receptor beta chains were all obtained from the same sample, sequenced in a study of blood T cell repertoires in COVID-19. Assay: immunoSEQ multiplex PCR; the TCRdb copy retains only in-frame clones and omits some. The table records about 150,000 clones, 76% of them present only once. What was sequenced was peripheral blood. Receptors originate from an elderly woman with acute or convalescent COVID-19.

V gene TRBV5-1 combines with J gene TRBJ1-2; 7 bases agree with TRBD1. Germline trimming cut 4 bases from V and 3 bases from J; bases unmatched to any gene: 6. The CDR3 contains 14 residues. Germline V CDR1 and CDR2: SGHRS, YFSETQ. This CDR3 reads CASSQRDRDYGYTF. In nucleotides, the CDR3 is TGCGCCAGCAGCCAACGGGACAGAGACTATGGCTACACCTTC.

This chain joins TRBV19 and TRBJ2-1; 9 bases line up with TRBD2. From germline, CDR1 is LNHDA and CDR2 SQIVND (reference sequence). The CDR3 has 16 residues. The junction had 10 bases not matched to a gene; V was cut back by 4 bases and J by 6 bases. The CDR3 DNA follows: TGTGCCAGTAGTAACAGCGGGGGGTCAAAAGGCAATGAGCAGTTCTTC. The encoded protein is CASSNSGGSKGNEQFF. The full variable domain, in which reference TRBV19 and TRBJ2-1 provide the parts outside the CDR3, is DGGITQSPKYLFRKEGQNVTLSCEQNLNHDAMYWYRQDPGQGLRLIYYSQIVNDFQKGDIAEGYSVSREKKESFPLTVTSAQKNPTAFYLCASSNSGGSKGNEQFFGPGTRLTVL.

The CDR3 reads CASSRSGGAYNEQFF. CDR3 nucleotides: TGTGCCAGCAGCCGTAGCGGGGGGGCTTACAATGAGCAGTTCTTC. This chain uses TRBV7-6 with TRBJ2-1; 11 bases line up with TRBD2. Germline CDR1 SGHVS, CDR2 FNYEAQ. The CDR3 spans 15 residues. V lost 5 bases and J lost 4; bases outside the gene matches: 4.

In this sample, this clone turned up a few times. The rearrangement uses TRBV5-1 and TRBJ1-3; D is unresolved. CDR1 and CDR2 (germline): SGHRS, YFSETQ. Deletions cut 1 base from V and 0 bases from J, with 11 bases between. The CDR3 extends over 16 amino acids. The CDR3 protein is CASSLSWGGSGNTIYF. In nucleotides, the CDR3 is TGCGCCAGCAGCTTGTCTTGGGGAGGCTCTGGAAACACCATATATTTT.

The rearrangement uses TRBV11-2 and TRBJ2-7; a possible D gene is TRBD2 (6 bases). The CDR3 covers 16 residues. Trimming took 5 bases from V and 0 from J, leaving 17 bases between them. Germline V gene data show CDR1 as SGHAT and CDR2 as FQNNGV. CDR3 sequence reads: CASSRESGLNSYEQYF. The DNA of the CDR3 is TGTGCCAGCAGCCGGGAGTCAGGACTAAACTCCTACGAGCAGTACTTC.

This clone was seen more than once but under ten times. This chain uses TRBV7-7 with TRBJ2-5, with 10 bases lining up with TRBD2. CDR3 length equals 15 residues. Trimming removed 2 bases from V and 5 bases from J; junction bases left unmatched: 5. Germline V gives CDR1 SSHAT, CDR2 FNYEAQ (reference sequence). In DNA, the CDR3 is TGTGCCAGCAGCTTATCTAGCGGGAGTCAGGAGACCCAGTACTTC. It encodes CASSLSSGSQETQYF.

This chain links TRBV5-1 with TRBJ2-5, with 7 bases matching TRBD2. CDR1 and CDR2 (germline): SGHRS, YFSETQ. Trimming took 4 bases from V and 5 from J; bases not matched to a gene: 11. The CDR3 totals 15 residues. The CDR3 nucleotides are TGCGCCAGCAGCGTAGAACTAGCGCCAGGGGAGACCCAGTACTTC. It codes for CASSVELAPGETQYF.

This chain connects TRBV3-1 (or the pseudogene TRBV3-2) to TRBJ1-1; D is uncertain. Germline CDR1 is LGHDT and CDR2 is YNNKEL (reference sequence). Trimming removed 1 base at V and 4 bases at J, with 13 bases between. The CDR3 runs 15 residues. CDR3 loop: CASSQAAALGTEAFF. The CDR3 nucleotides are TGTGCCAGCAGCCAAGCAGCGGCTTTGGGCACTGAAGCTTTCTTT.

The V and J genes are TRBV19 and TRBJ1-5; maybe TRBD1 (6 bases). This CDR3 contains 13 residues. Germline CDR1 reads LNHDA; CDR2 reads SQIVND (reference sequence). The germline V and J ends were trimmed by 5 bases and 7 bases, with 12 bases remaining between them. The CDR3 DNA follows: TGTGCCAGTAGTTACAGGGTAAAGCAGCCCCAGCATTTT. Translating it yields CASSYRVKQPQHF.

This chain links TRBV5-4 with TRBJ1-1; 7 bases map to TRBD1. Germline CDR1 and CDR2: SGHNT and YYREEE (reference sequence). Trimming at V came to 0 bases and at J to 2 bases, leaving 4 bases not matched to a gene. This CDR3 contains 15 residues. This CDR3 is CASSLEGALNTEAFF. The CDR3 coding sequence is TGTGCCAGCAGCTTGGAGGGGGCGCTTAACACTGAAGCTTTCTTT.

This chain's CDR3 is CASSYSDTYTGELFF. Written as DNA, the CDR3 is TGTGCCAGCAGTTACTCGGACACTTACACCGGGGAGCTGTTTTTT. The chain combines TRBV6-5 with TRBJ2-2; tentative D call: TRBD1 (5 bases). The CDR3 is 15 residues long. Per the germline V gene, CDR1 is MNHEY and CDR2 is SVGAGI. Trimming cost V 0 bases and J 3 bases, with 8 bases left between them.